This entry concerns a single T cell receptor (beta chain). Profiled with immunoSEQ multiplex PCR; TCRdb holds only in-frame clones, not every one. There are 65,000 to 70,000 clones in the sample; approximately 92% occur only once, and around 14% lies in the top ten. The CDR3 is 17 amino acids. Germline V CDR1 and CDR2: SGHTS, YDEGEE. Trimming took 1 base from V and 5 from J; bases not matched to a gene: 8. This entry is derived from a study of blood T cell repertoires in COVID-19. At the level of the study: Sample material is recorded as cDNA or gDNA derived from T cells, B-cell-depleted T cells, or PBMCs.

The receptor was isolated from a human donor with active COVID-19. The donor label of this sample is uncertain. This chain links TRBV5-8 with TRBJ2-3; 12 bases match TRBD2. The material sequenced was peripheral blood. CDR3 sequence reads: CASSLPTLAGGVDTQYF. CDR3 DNA sequence: TGTGCCAGCAGCTTGCCTACGCTAGCGGGAGGGGTAGATACGCAGTATTTT.